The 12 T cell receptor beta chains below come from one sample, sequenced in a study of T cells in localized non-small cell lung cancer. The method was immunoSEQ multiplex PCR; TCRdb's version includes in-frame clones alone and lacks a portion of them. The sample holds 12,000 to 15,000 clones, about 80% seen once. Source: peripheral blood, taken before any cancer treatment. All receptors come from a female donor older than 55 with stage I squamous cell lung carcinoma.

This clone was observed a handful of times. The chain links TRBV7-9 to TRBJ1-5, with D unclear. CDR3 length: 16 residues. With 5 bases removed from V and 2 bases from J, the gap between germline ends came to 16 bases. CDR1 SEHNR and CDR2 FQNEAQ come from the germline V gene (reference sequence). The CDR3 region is CASSQVPLLGNQPQHF. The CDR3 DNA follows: TGTGCCAGCAGCCAGGTCCCCCTGTTGGGCAATCAGCCCCAGCATTTT.

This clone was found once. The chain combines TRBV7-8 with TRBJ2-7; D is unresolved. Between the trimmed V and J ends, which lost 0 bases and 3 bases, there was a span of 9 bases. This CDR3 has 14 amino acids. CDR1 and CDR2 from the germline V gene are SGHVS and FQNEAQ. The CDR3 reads CASSLAGFNYEQYF. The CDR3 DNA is TGTGCCAGCAGCTTAGCAGGGTTTAACTACGAGCAGTACTTC.

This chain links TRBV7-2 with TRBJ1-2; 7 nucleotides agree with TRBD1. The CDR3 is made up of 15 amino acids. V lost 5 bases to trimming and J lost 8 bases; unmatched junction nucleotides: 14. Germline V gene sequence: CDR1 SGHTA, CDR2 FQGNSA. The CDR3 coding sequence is TGTGCCAGCAGCCCAAGGCCCGACAGGGAGAGAGGCTACACCTTC. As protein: CASSPRPDRERGYTF.

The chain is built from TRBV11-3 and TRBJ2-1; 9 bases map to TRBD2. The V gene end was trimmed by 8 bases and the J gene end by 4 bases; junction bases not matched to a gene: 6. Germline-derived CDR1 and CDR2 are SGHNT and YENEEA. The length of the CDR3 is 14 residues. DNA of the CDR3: TGTGCCAGCGGTGCTAGCGGGGCTTACAATGAGCAGTTCTTC. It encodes CASGASGAYNEQFF.

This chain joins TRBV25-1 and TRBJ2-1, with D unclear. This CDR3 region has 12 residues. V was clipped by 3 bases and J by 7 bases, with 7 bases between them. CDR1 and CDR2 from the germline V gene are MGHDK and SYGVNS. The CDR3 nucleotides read TGTGCCAGCAGTGAGGCCGGGAATGAGCAGTTCTTC. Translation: CASSEAGNEQFF. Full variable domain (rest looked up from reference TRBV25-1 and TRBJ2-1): EADIYQTPRYLVIGTGKKITLECSQTMGHDKMYWYQQDPGMELHLIHYSYGVNSTEKGDLSSESTVSRIRTEHFPLTLESARPSHTSQYLCASSEAGNEQFFGPGTRLTVL.

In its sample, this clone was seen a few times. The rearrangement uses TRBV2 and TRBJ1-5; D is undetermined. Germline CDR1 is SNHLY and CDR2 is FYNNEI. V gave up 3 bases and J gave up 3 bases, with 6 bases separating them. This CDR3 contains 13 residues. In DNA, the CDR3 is TGTGCCAGCAGTGACGTAATCAATCAGCCCCAGCATTTT. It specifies CASSDVINQPQHF.

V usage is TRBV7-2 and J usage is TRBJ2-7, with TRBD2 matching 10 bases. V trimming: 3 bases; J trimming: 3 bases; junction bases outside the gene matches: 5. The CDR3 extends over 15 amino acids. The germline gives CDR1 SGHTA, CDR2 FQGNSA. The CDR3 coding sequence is TGTGCCAGCAGCTTTGGACTAGCGGAAATCTACGAGCAGTACTTC. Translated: CASSFGLAEIYEQYF.

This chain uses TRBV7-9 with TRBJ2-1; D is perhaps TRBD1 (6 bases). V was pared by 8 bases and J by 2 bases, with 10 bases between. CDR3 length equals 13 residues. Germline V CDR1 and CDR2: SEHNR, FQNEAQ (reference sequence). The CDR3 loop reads CASDRTPYNEQFF. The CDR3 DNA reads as TGTGCCAGCGACAGGACCCCCTACAATGAGCAGTTCTTC.

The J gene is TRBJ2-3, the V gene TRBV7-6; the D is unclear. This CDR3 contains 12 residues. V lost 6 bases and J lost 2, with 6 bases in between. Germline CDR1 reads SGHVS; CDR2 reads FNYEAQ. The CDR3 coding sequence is TGTGCCAGCAGATCAAACACAGATACGCAGTATTTT. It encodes CASRSNTDTQYF. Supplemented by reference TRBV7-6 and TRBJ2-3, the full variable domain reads GAGVSQSPRYKVTKRGQDVALRCDPISGHVSLYWYRQALGQGPEFLTYFNYEAQQDKSGLPNDRFSAERPEGSISTLTIQRTEQRDSAMYRCASRSNTDTQYFGPGTRLTVL.

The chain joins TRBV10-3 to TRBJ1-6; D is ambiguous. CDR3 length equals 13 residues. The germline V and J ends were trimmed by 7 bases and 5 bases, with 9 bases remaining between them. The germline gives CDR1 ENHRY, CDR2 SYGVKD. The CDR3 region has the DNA TGTGCCATCACAGGACGTGATAATTCACCCCTCCACTTT. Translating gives CAITGRDNSPLHF.

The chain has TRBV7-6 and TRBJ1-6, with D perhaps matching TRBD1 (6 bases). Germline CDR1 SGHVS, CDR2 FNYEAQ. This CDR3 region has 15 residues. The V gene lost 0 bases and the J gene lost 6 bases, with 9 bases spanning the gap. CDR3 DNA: TGTGCCAGCAGCTTAGCGGCAGGGGTTAATTCACCCCTCCACTTT. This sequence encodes CASSLAAGVNSPLHF.

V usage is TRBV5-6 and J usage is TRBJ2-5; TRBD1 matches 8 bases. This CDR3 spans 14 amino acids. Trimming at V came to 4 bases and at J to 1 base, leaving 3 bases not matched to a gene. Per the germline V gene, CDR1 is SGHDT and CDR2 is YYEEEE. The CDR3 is CASSQQGAQETQYF. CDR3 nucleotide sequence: TGTGCCAGCAGCCAGCAGGGGGCCCAAGAGACCCAGTACTTC.